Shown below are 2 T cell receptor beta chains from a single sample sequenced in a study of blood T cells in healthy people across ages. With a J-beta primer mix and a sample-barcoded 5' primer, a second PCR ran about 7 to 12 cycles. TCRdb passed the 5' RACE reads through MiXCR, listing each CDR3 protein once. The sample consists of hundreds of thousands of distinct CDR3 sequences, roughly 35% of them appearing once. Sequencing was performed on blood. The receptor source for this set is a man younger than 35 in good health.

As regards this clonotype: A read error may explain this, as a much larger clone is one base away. CDR3 DNA: TGTGCCAGCACCGCCCAGGGGGCGTACGAGCAGTACTTC. Translating gives CASTAQGAYEQYF. The gene calls are TRBV12-3 or TRBV12-4 and TRBJ2-7; TRBD1 aligns across 8 bases. The CDR3 is made up of 13 amino acids. V lost 7 bases and J lost 4; bases outside the gene matches: 6.

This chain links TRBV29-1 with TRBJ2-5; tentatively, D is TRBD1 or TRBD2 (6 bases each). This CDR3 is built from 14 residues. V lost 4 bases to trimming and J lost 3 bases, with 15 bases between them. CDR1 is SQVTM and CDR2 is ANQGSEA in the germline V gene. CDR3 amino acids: CSVAGGGDKETQYF. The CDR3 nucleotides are TGCAGCGTTGCCGGGGGTGGGGACAAAGAGACCCAGTACTTC.